These T cell receptor beta chains were read from a single sample in a study of cytomegalovirus exposure and HLA in healthy donors. Method: immunoSEQ multiplex PCR; TCRdb's copy keeps in-frame clones and lacks some. The repertoire holds 150,000 to 200,000 clones, roughly 73% seen once, with about 3.4% in the top ten. Material for sequencing was PBMCs. The origin of the receptors is a female donor in good health and CMV-seronegative. Both conserved end residues are part of each CDR3. The D gene is left open where the match is weak. Size is omitted from some rows. Given values are once, few, many or a class for expanded clones.

TRBJ2-2 | . | TRBV9 | . | CASSVDVRGAGTGELFF | TGTGCCAGCAGCGTAGATGTACGGGGGGCTGGCACCGGGGAGCTGTTTTTT
TRBJ2-1 | . | TRBV7-6 | . | CASSHPGNEQFF | TGTGCCAGCAGTCACCCGGGCAATGAGCAGTTCTTC
TRBJ2-1 | . | TRBV7-2 | TRBD2 | CASSLAGSGGHNEQFF | TGTGCCAGCAGCTTAGCGGGCAGCGGGGGCCACAATGAGCAGTTCTTC
TRBJ1-2 | . | TRBV28 | . | CASTVGGNFYGYTF | TGTGCCAGCACCGTAGGAGGGAATTTCTATGGCTACACCTTC
TRBJ1-2 | . | TRBV10-3 | TRBD1 | CAISPYGTGEGDGYTF | TGTGCCATCAGCCCTTACGGGACAGGTGAAGGAGATGGCTACACCTTC
TRBJ2-2 | once | TRBV5-1 | TRBD2 | CASSLDGGGRTGELFF | TGCGCCAGCAGCTTGGATGGCGGGGGGCGGACCGGGGAGCTGTTTTTT
TRBJ2-1 | . | TRBV7-2 | . | CASSLDSAHNEQFF | TGTGCCAGCAGCTTAGATAGTGCCCACAATGAGCAGTTCTTC
TRBJ2-2 | once | TRBV28 | . | CASGVEGPNTGELFF | TGTGCCAGCGGAGTGGAGGGGCCGAACACCGGGGAGCTGTTTTTT
TRBJ1-1 | . | TRBV10-3 | TRBD1 | CAISAWVGGQGAMNTEAFF | TGTGCCATCAGTGCATGGGTTGGGGGACAGGGGGCTATGAACACTGAAGCTTTCTTT
TRBJ1-2 | once | TRBV6-6 | TRBD1 | CASSYSSGDRGYGYTF | TGTGCCAGCAGTTACTCGAGTGGGGACAGGGGCTATGGCTACACCTTC
TRBJ2-7 | . | TRBV4-1 | . | CASSQVGQGGEQYF | TGCGCCAGCAGCCAAGTAGGCCAGGGAGGCGAGCAGTACTTC